This T cell receptor beta chain comes out of a study of CD8 T cells in ankylosing spondylitis. The germline V gene has CDR1 SNHLY and CDR2 FYNNEI. The CDR3 length is 16 residues. J was trimmed by 5 bases and V by 2 bases; bases with no gene match: 8. General observations from the study: Reactive arthritis synovial fluid and blood previously showed some of these motif variants. Significantly higher representation of disease-linked clones was reported for matched ankylosing spondylitis synovial fluid. What seemed typical of ankylosing spondylitis blood was a TCR beta motif built from several highly homologous variants.

In regard to this clonotype: The antigen is unknown.

For TCR beta, libraries came from quantitative 5'-RACE with molecular barcodes. TCRdb processed the 5' RACE reads anew with MiXCR; each CDR3 protein has one entry. Of more than 400,000 distinct CDR3 sequences listed, less than 6% are singletons. The genes are TRBV2 and TRBJ1-3; 8 positions agree with TRBD1. This TCR came from a male donor with ankylosing spondylitis. Source material: blood, either unsorted or a sorted T cell fraction (not recorded which). CDR3 sequence reads: CASSENPGQGRNTIYF. Here the CDR3 DNA reads TGTGCCAGCAGTGAAAACCCCGGACAGGGACGAAACACCATATATTTT.